The entry below describes one TCR beta chain. In the study's own analysis: It was from reference gene primer amplification that nucleated cell counts were estimated. Method: immunoSEQ multiplex PCR; TCRdb's copy keeps in-frame clones and lacks some. V, J and clone size were drawn from that table, and D and trimming were deduced from the DNA. There are 100,000 to 150,000 clones in the sample; about 80% occur only once, and approximately 25% lies in the top ten. The data derive from a study of blood T cell repertoires in COVID-19. Overall study: Samples came from the United States, Italy and Spain, spanning acute and convalescent COVID-19. PBMCs, B-cell-depleted T cells, or T cells provided the cDNA or gDNA that made up the material.

CDR3 length: 15 amino acids. Germline V gene data show CDR1 as MGHDK and CDR2 as SYGVNS. Trimming removed 4 bases from V and 0 bases from J, with 12 bases in between. This rearrangement joins TRBV25-1 to TRBJ1-1; TRBD1 might be the D (6 bases). Source material: peripheral blood. The clonotype originates from a human donor in a cohort sampled during active COVID-19. As DNA, the CDR3 is TGTGCCAGCAGTGGCCGAACAGGGTTGAACACTGAAGCTTTCTTT. The encoded protein is CASSGRTGLNTEAFF.